This T cell receptor (beta chain) derives from a study of shared clonotypes between healthy human individuals. In the naive CD8 group, cells lacked CD45RO and were positively selected for CCR7, so terminally differentiated effector memory CD45RA+ cells were left out. The donors, all of them Caucasian adults, lived in Nashville, Tennessee. Profiled with immunoSEQ multiplex PCR; TCRdb holds only in-frame clones, not every one. The sample carries around 600,000 clones, 85% to 95% recorded once. As regards this clone: Antigen unknown.

Study-wide points: The represented genetic and exposure-history diversity was limited by the small number of donors.

Germline assignment: CDR1 SGHDN and CDR2 FVKESK. The CDR3 has 13 residues. Trimming shortened V by 3 bases and J by 1 base, and 7 bases separated the two germline ends. The specimen was naive CD8+ T cells sorted from blood. V gene TRBV14 combines with J gene TRBJ2-7; D gene ambiguous. The clonotype was recovered from a woman between 25 and 40 years old in good health. The CDR3: CASSHRVSYEQYF. The CDR3 coding sequence is TGTGCCAGCAGCCACCGCGTATCCTACGAGCAGTACTTC.